The rows below give T cell receptor beta chains drawn from one sample of a study of OX40 agonist ivuxolimab in advanced cancers. Sequencing was performed with immunoSEQ multiplex PCR; in TCRdb, only in-frame clones are kept and a portion is missing. This sample has tens of thousands of clones, with 70% to 90% found just once. Sequencing was performed on CD4+ or CD8+ T cells sorted from blood, taken in a trial of the OX40 agonist ivuxolimab. The source of these receptors is an adult with an advanced solid tumor such as melanoma, head and neck, liver or kidney cancer. The CDR3 runs from the conserved cysteine through the conserved F or W. The order of the fields is V gene, D gene, J gene, CDR3 protein, CDR3 DNA. D genes are given only for firm matches.

>TRBV6-5|TRBD2|TRBJ2-1
CASSYSALAGNNEQFF
TGTGCCAGCAGTTACTCTGCTCTAGCGGGGAACAATGAGCAGTTCTTC
>TRBV7-2|.|TRBJ2-7
CASSWDILYEQYF
TGTGCCAGCAGCTGGGACATTCTATACGAGCAGTACTTC
>TRBV5-1|TRBD1|TRBJ1-3
CASSLAGGDGNTIYF
TGCGCCAGCAGCTTGGCAGGGGGCGATGGAAACACCATATATTTT
>TRBV30|TRBD1|TRBJ1-3
CAWTTGAQGNTIYF
TGTGCCTGGACGACAGGGGCGCAAGGAAACACCATATATTTT
>TRBV7-2|TRBD1|TRBJ2-7
CASSLASDRVREQYF
TGTGCCAGCAGCTTAGCCTCGGACAGGGTTCGCGAGCAGTACTTC
>TRBV6-6|.|TRBJ1-5
CASSTGQINQPQHF
TGTGCCAGCAGCACGGGCCAAATAAATCAGCCCCAGCATTTT
>TRBV11-2|TRBD1|TRBJ2-7
CASSLRTGSSYEQYF
TGTGCCAGCAGCCTCAGGACAGGGAGCTCCTACGAGCAGTACTTC
>TRBV6-1|TRBD1|TRBJ1-2
CASSEAIPGTGVYGYTF
TGTGCCAGCAGTGAAGCCATCCCCGGGACAGGGGTGTATGGCTACACCTTC
>TRBV7-3|.|TRBJ2-5
CASSSPTSETQYF
TGTGCCAGCAGCTCCCCGACGTCGGAGACCCAGTACTTC
>TRBV11-1|TRBD1|TRBJ2-5
CASSRPGQGGETQYF
TGTGCCAGCAGCCGACCGGGACAGGGGGGGGAGACCCAGTACTTC
>TRBV7-2|TRBD1|TRBJ2-4
CASSSGGGTGNQNIQYF
TGTGCCAGCAGCTCGGGGGGCGGGACAGGGAACCAAAACATTCAGTACTTC
>TRBV5-1|TRBD1|TRBJ2-2
CASSKRQGATGELFF
TGCGCCAGCAGCAAAAGACAGGGGGCCACCGGGGAGCTGTTTTTT
>TRBV19|TRBD1|TRBJ1-1
CASSINPGTASEAFF
TGTGCCAGTAGTATAAACCCCGGGACAGCCTCTGAAGCTTTCTTT
>TRBV6-1|.|TRBJ2-7
CASTPSSYEQYF
TGTGCCAGCACCCCAAGCTCCTACGAGCAGTACTTC
>TRBV9|TRBD1|TRBJ1-6
CASSVNRGPNNSPLHF
TGTGCCAGCAGCGTAAACAGGGGGCCAAATAATTCACCCCTCCACTTT